This TCR beta chain was captured by sequencing in a study of blood T cell repertoires in COVID-19. The CDR3 has 16 amino acids. After removal of 4 bases from V and 4 bases from J, the junction contained 6 bases not matched to a gene. Germline V gene lookup returns CDR1 SGDLS and CDR2 YYNGEE. Libraries were prepared by immunoSEQ multiplex PCR; TCRdb keeps only in-frame clonotypes and omits some of them. The table has some 100,000 clones, just over 85% seen once. The sample was peripheral blood. The rearrangement links TRBV9 to TRBJ2-5, with 14 bases fitting TRBD2. This clonotype was sampled from a man over 45 with COVID-19, enrolled during active disease. The CDR3 DNA follows: TGTGCCAGCAGCCCCCCGGGACTAGCGGGGGCAGAGACCCAGTACTTC. This encodes CASSPPGLAGAETQYF.